These 13 T cell receptor beta chains were all obtained from the same sample, sequenced in a study of T cell responses to AZD1222 COVID-19 vaccine. The method was immunoSEQ multiplex PCR; TCRdb's version includes in-frame clones alone and lacks a portion of them. The sample yields more than 150,000 clones, approximately 89% seen once. This sample comprised peripheral blood, obtained 28 days after the second AZD1222 dose. The receptors originated from an adult who received the AZD1222 COVID-19 vaccine.

The CDR3 DNA sequence: TGTGCCAGCAGTTTTCCTCTAGCGGGGAACTCCTACGAGCAGTACTTC. Translated: CASSFPLAGNSYEQYF. The chain recombines TRBV28 with TRBJ2-7; 9 nucleotides agree with TRBD2. The CDR3 consists of 16 residues. Losses at the gene ends were 3 bases for V and 0 bases for J; bases not matched to a gene: 6. Germline V gene lookup returns CDR1 MDHEN and CDR2 SYDVKM. Filled out from reference TRBV28 and TRBJ2-7, the complete variable domain reads DVKVTQSSRYLVKRTGEKVFLECVQDMDHENMFWYRQDPGLGLRLIYFSYDVKMKEKGDIPEGYSVSREKKERFSLILESASTNQTSMYLCASSFPLAGNSYEQYFGPGTRLTVT.

This clone was seen a single time. This chain links TRBV2 with TRBJ1-1; D is unresolved. Per germline, CDR1 SNHLY and CDR2 FYNNEI. CDR3 length: 13 amino acids. V was cut by 6 bases and J by 3 bases, with 11 bases left in between. Written as DNA, the CDR3 is TGTGCCAGCAGCGCGGACCTGGACACTGAAGCTTTCTTT. It is translated as CASSADLDTEAFF.

V and J are TRBV11-3 and TRBJ1-2, with D tentatively TRBD1 (6 bases). Germline values: CDR1 SGHNT, CDR2 YENEEA. Trimming removed 0 bases from V and 8 bases from J, with 19 bases in between. This CDR3 is built from 16 residues. The CDR3 region has the DNA TGTGCCAGCAGCTTAGAGGGACAAGGGTCTTCGGGGGGCTACACCTTC. Translation: CASSLEGQGSSGGYTF. The whole variable domain, remainder taken from reference TRBV11-3 and TRBJ1-2, is EAGVVQSPRYKIIEKKQPVAFWCNPISGHNTLYWYLQNLGQGPELLIRYENEEAVDDSQLPKDRFSAERLKGVDSTLKIQPAELGDSAVYLCASSLEGQGSSGGYTFGSGTRLTVV.

The genes are TRBV4-1 and TRBJ2-1, with unresolved D. Germline-derived CDR1 and CDR2 are MGHRA and YSYEKL. The V and J ends lost 0 bases and 7 bases respectively, with 10 bases between them. This CDR3 spans 14 amino acids. CDR3 nucleotide sequence: TGCGCCAGCAGCCAAGACCCCTTTTTTAATGAGCAGTTCTTC. Amino acids: CASSQDPFFNEQFF.

The chain carries TRBV30 and TRBJ1-5; TRBD1 aligns across 8 bases. CDR3 length: 13 residues. The germline V gene has CDR1 GTSNPN and CDR2 SVGIG (reference sequence). V lost 4 bases and J lost 7; bases outside the gene matches: 6. The CDR3 DNA reads TGTGCCTGGAACCAGGGGGCTGACCAGCCCCAGCATTTT. Residues: CAWNQGADQPQHF.

As to this clone: One end of the junction varies from germline; a read error may be responsible. The V and J genes are TRBV6-1 and TRBJ2-1; 8 bases match TRBD1. Germline V gene data show CDR1 as MNHNS and CDR2 as SASEGT. The CDR3 loop spans 13 amino acids. CDR3 sequence (DNA): TGTGCCAGCAGTGAAGCAGCACGGGACAGGACGCTCTTC. Protein product: CASSEAARDRTLF.

The rearrangement uses TRBV16 and TRBJ1-3, with D tentatively TRBD1 (6 bases). The CDR3 covers 14 residues. Deletions cut 4 bases from V and 4 bases from J, with 11 bases between. CDR1 KGHSY and CDR2 FQNENV come from the germline V gene. CDR3 in DNA: TGTGCCAGCAGCCTCCGGACAGAAGGAAACACCATATATTTT. Amino acid sequence: CASSLRTEGNTIYF.

V and J are TRBV2 and TRBJ1-3, with 8 bases aligning to TRBD1. The V gene end was trimmed by 5 bases and the J gene end by 2 bases; junction bases not matched to a gene: 11. The CDR3 has 17 residues. Germline V lookup: CDR1 SNHLY, CDR2 FYNNEI. The CDR3 loop reads CASSLRRQGRPGNTIYF. The CDR3 DNA reads TGTGCCAGCAGTTTACGCCGACAGGGGAGGCCTGGAAACACCATATATTTT.

In its sample, this clone was seen a few times. V usage is TRBV11-3 and J usage is TRBJ1-1; a possible D gene is TRBD1 (5 bases). CDR1 and CDR2 (germline): SGHNT, YENEEA. CDR3 size: 13 residues. V gave up 5 bases and J gave up 7 bases, with 14 bases separating them. The CDR3 DNA sequence: TGTGCCAGCAGCCCTCGGGGGGGACTTGAAGCTTTCTTT. Amino acids: CASSPRGGLEAFF.

The rearrangement uses TRBV30 and TRBJ2-2; D not resolved. The CDR3 loop spans 13 amino acids. Trimming stripped 4 bases from V and 3 bases from J, with 9 bases between. Germline V gene lookup returns CDR1 GTSNPN and CDR2 SVGIG (reference sequence). The CDR3 nucleotides read TGTGCCTGGAAAGGGCTCGACACCGGGGAGCTGTTTTTT. Encoded protein: CAWKGLDTGELFF. Combining the CDR3 with reference TRBV30 and TRBJ2-2 gives the whole variable domain SQTIHQWPATLVQPVGSPLSLECTVEGTSNPNLYWYRQAAGRGLQLLFYSVGIGQISSEVPQNLSASRPQDRQFILSSKKLLLSDSGFYLCAWKGLDTGELFFGEGSRLTVL.

This clone was counted a single time. This chain connects TRBV6-5 to TRBJ2-3, with 8 positions matching TRBD2. This CDR3 has 15 amino acids. Germline V CDR1 and CDR2: MNHEY, SVGAGI. V shed 7 bases and J 3 bases; nucleotides not matched to a gene: 9. The CDR3 DNA sequence: TGTGCCAGCATTATGAGCGGGAGTCGGACAGATACGCAGTATTTT. This translates into CASIMSGSRTDTQYF.

The CDR3 sequence: CASSSPGQGSRVGYNEQFF. CDR3 nucleotides: TGTGCCAGCAGTTCACCGGGACAGGGTTCGAGGGTCGGGTACAATGAGCAGTTCTTC. V gene TRBV6-2 or TRBV6-3 combines with J gene TRBJ2-1, with 9 bases fitting TRBD1. Germline V gene sequence: CDR1 MNHEY, CDR2 SVGEGT. The V gene end was trimmed by 4 bases and the J gene end by 4 bases; junction bases not matched to a gene: 17. The CDR3 sequence is 19 residues long.

The rearrangement uses TRBV24-1 and TRBJ2-7; D not resolved. Germline V gives CDR1 KGHDR, CDR2 SFDVKD. V lost 9 bases to trimming and J lost 2 bases, with 7 bases between them. The CDR3 has 11 amino acids. Here the CDR3 DNA reads TGTGCCACCGTGCAGGCCTACGAGCAGTACTTC. Protein product: CATVQAYEQYF.